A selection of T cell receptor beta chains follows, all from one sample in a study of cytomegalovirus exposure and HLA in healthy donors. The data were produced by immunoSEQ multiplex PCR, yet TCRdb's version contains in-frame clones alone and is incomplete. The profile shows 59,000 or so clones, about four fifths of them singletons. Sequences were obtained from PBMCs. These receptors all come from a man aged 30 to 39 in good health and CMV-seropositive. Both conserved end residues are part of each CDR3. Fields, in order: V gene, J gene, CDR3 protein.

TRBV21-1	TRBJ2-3	CASSKAPGTGMTDTQYF
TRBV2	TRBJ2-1	CASSPTGANEQFF
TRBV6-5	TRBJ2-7	CAISPGGRGYEQYF
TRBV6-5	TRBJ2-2	CARGDWTGELFF
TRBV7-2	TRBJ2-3	CASSTRAGGGPDTQYF
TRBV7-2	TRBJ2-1	CASSPAAGSNEQFF
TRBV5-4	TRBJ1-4	CASSINTGGDKLFF
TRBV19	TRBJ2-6	CASTARRAGANVLTF
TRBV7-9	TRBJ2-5	CASRAGTRETQYF
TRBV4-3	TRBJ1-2	CASSQDTALYYGYTF
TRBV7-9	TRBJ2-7	CASSTIPSSGGAREQYF
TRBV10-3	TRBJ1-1	CAISKDRGGDTEAFF
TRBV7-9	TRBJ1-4	CASSFWPNNEKLFF
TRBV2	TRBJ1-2	CASSPGTRGGYTF
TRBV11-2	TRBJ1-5	CASSLGPDRAGQPQHF
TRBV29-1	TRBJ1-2	CSVPPLGGQGSYTF
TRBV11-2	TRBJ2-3	CASRPPGLFTDTQYF
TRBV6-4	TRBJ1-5	CASTYRGDLRLYSNQPQHF
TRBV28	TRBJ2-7	CASSLPGQGPNEQYF
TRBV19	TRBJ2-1	CASTARTASSYNEQFF
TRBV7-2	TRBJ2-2	CASSLVGGLSTGELFF
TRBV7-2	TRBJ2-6	CALRAASGANVLTF
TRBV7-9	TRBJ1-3	CASSHPRGRFGNTIYF
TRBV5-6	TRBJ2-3	CASSLGGRLTDTQYF
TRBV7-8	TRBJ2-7	CASSRSRGTYEQYF
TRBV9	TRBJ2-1	CASSVGGGSLANEQFF